This T cell receptor (beta chain) stems from a study of identifying expanded T cells in peripheral blood. V lost 2 bases and J lost 7; bases outside the gene matches: 9. The V gene's germline CDR1 is GTSNPN and CDR2 SVGIG (reference sequence). This CDR3 spans 16 amino acids. Concerning this clone itself: Its antigen is unidentified.

Notes on the study in general: Variance in clone template counts between approximately 2-week samples significantly increased with total template count across all healthy donors.

TCRdb keeps only in-frame clones here, not all; method: immunoSEQ multiplex PCR. The sample includes approximately 140,000 clones, less than 90% of them seen just once. The receptor was isolated from a person between 18 and 75 years old in good health. This chain uses TRBV30 with TRBJ1-6; 9 bases line up with TRBD1. Sequenced input: blood. This chain's CDR3 is CAWSRLGQGVNSPLHF. The CDR3 DNA sequence: TGTGCCTGGAGTAGGTTGGGACAGGGTGTCAATTCACCCCTCCACTTT. Together with reference TRBV30 and TRBJ1-6, the CDR3 gives the full variable domain: SQTIHQWPATLVQPVGSPLSLECTVEGTSNPNLYWYRQAAGRGLQLLFYSVGIGQISSEVPQNLSASRPQDRQFILSSKKLLLSDSGFYLCAWSRLGQGVNSPLHFGNGTRLTVT.